The clone carrying this T cell receptor (beta chain) was observed many times. Its antigen is not identified. This specimen belongs to a study of T cells after yellow fever vaccination. About the study: Any fraction with a low cell number was prepared using SMART-Seq v4 Ultra Low Input.

V dropped 9 bases and J dropped 3 bases, with 19 bases sitting between them. CDR1 is MNHEY and CDR2 is SVGEGT in the germline V gene. This CDR3 is 15 amino acids long. General observations from the study: Subsequent booster samples again held most clones from primary vaccination (approximately 95% CD4, about 85% CD8). Though it reached lower strength, the secondary response hit its peak faster, day 5 versus 15.

The TCR cDNA carried a universal primer site and UMIs from 5'RACE template switching. TCRdb re-analysed the 5' RACE reads in MiXCR, keeping a single row per CDR3 protein. The sample includes over 120,000 distinct CDR3 sequences, about 7% of them seen just once. The chain has TRBV6-2 or TRBV6-3 and TRBJ2-3; the D gene is possibly TRBD2 (5 bases). This specimen was CD4+ T cells sorted from PBMCs, taken 10 days after the yellow fever booster vaccination. This receptor was obtained from a man aged 30-40 years who received the YFV17D yellow fever vaccine. The CDR3 nucleotides are TGTGCCAGTGATTTTGCAAGCGGACGAACAGATACGCAGTATTTT. The encoded protein is CASDFASGRTDTQYF.